The T cell receptor (beta chain) described here comes from a study of tumor-infiltrating lymphocytes in oesophageal squamous cell carcinoma. MiXCR, applied by TCRdb to the PCR reads, yields one record per CDR3 protein. The repertoire consists of under 20,000 distinct CDR3 sequences, with roughly 42% occurring once and the leading ten covering 29%. This clonotype was counted at least ten times. CDR3 length equals 15 residues. Trimming pared 4 bases from V and 1 base from J, leaving 11 bases between. This chain connects TRBV12-3 or TRBV12-4 to TRBJ1-5; TRBD1 might be the D (5 bases). The material sequenced was esophageal tumor tissue. This receptor was taken from a male donor with esophageal squamous cell carcinoma. CDR3 nucleotides: TGTGCCAGCAGTTCGGTGGGGGAGAGCAATCAGCCCCAGCATTTT. This codes for CASSSVGESNQPQHF.